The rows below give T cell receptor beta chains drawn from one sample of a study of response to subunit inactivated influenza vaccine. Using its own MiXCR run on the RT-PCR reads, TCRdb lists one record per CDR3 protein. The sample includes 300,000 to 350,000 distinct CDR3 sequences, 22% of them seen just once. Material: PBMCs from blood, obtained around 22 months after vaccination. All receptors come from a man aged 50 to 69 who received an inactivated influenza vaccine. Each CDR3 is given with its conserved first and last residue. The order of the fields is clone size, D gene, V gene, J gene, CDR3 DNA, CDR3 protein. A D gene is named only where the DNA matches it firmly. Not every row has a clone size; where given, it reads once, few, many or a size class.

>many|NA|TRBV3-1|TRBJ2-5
TGTGCCAGCAGCCAAGATAGTGGTTCCCAAGAGACCCAGTACTTC
CASSQDSGSQETQYF
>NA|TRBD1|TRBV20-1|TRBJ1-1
TGCAGTGCTACACAGGGGGCCCCCGGCCCTGAAGCTTTCTTT
CSATQGAPGPEAFF
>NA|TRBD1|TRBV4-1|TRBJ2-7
TGCGCCAGCAGCCAAGATTATAGTCCGGGACAGGACTACGAGCAGTACTTC
CASSQDYSPGQDYEQYF
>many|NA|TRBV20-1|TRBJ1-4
TGCAGTGCTGGCCGGGACCGAACAACTAATGAAAAACTGTTTTTT
CSAGRDRTTNEKLFF
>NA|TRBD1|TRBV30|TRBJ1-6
TGTGCCTGGAGTGACCGCGACAGGGTCTATTCACCCCTCCACTTT
CAWSDRDRVYSPLHF
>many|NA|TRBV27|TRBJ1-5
TGTGCCAGCAGTTTATTAGGGGAACCCCAGCATTTT
CASSLLGEPQHF
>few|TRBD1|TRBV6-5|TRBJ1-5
TGTGCCAGCAGTTACACAAAGACAGGGGGGCAGCCCCAGCATTTT
CASSYTKTGGQPQHF
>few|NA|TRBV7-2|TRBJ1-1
TGTGCCAGCAGCTTAGGGGGGGTGGGGGAAGCTTTCTTT
CASSLGGVGEAFF
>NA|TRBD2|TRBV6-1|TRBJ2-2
TGTGCCAGCACTCGGCTAGCGGGAGGGCACGGGGAGCTGTTTTTT
CASTRLAGGHGELFF
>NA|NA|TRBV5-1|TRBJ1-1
TGCGCCAGCAGCGACTACGACTATATGAACACTGAAGCTTTCTTT
CASSDYDYMNTEAFF
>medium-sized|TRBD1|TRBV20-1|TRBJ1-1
TGCAGTGCCCCACAGGGGTTGAACACTGAAGCTTTCTTT
CSAPQGLNTEAFF
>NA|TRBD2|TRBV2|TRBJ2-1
TGTGCCAGCAGTGAATCTAGCGGGACCCCCAATGAGCAGTTCTTC
CASSESSGTPNEQFF
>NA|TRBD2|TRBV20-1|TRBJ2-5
TGCAGTGCGACTAGCGGGGGGTCTCAAGAGACCCAGTACTTC
CSATSGGSQETQYF
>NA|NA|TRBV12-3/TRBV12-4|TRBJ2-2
TGTGCCGGGGGGCGAGACACCGGGGAGCTGTTTTTT
CAGGRDTGELFF
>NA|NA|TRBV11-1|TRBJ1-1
TGTGCCAGCATCTCACCGACAGAAGTGGTTTTGAACACTGAAGCTTTCTTT
CASISPTEVVLNTEAFF
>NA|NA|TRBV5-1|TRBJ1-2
TGCGCCAGCAGCTTGGACCCACAGGGTTCCTATGGCTACACCTTC
CASSLDPQGSYGYTF
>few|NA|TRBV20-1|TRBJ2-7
TGCAGTGCCAGCCTAGCGAGGAGCTCCTACGAGCAGTACTTC
CSASLARSSYEQYF
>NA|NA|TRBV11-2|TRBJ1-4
TGTGCCAGCAGCACTAGGTGGCAGGGTGAAAAACTGTTTTTT
CASSTRWQGEKLFF
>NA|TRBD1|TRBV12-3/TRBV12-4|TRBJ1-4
TGTGCCAGCACCCTCGGGGGGACAGTAGGGGAAAGACTGTTTTTT
CASTLGGTVGERLFF
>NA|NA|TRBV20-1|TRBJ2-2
TGCAGTGCTAGAGATTGGACACGATCGAACACCGGGGAGCTGTTTTTT
CSARDWTRSNTGELFF
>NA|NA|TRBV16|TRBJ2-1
TGTGCCAGCAGCCAATCACCCCCTCCGTGGGGCAATGAGCAGTTCTTC
CASSQSPPPWGNEQFF
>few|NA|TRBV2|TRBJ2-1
TGTGCCAGCACCCCCGGGCGGTCGTCCTACAATGAGCAGTTCTTC
CASTPGRSSYNEQFF
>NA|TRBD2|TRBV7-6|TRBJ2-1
TGTGCCAGCAGCTCGGGACTAGCGCTTGCCAATGAGCAGTTCTTC
CASSSGLALANEQFF
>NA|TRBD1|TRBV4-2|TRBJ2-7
TGTGCCAGCAGCCGAGATACAGGGGGCGCCTCCTACGAGCAGTACTTC
CASSRDTGGASYEQYF
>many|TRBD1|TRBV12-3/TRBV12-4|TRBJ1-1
TGTGCCACCGGGACAGGGGGCACTGAAGCTTTCTTT
CATGTGGTEAFF